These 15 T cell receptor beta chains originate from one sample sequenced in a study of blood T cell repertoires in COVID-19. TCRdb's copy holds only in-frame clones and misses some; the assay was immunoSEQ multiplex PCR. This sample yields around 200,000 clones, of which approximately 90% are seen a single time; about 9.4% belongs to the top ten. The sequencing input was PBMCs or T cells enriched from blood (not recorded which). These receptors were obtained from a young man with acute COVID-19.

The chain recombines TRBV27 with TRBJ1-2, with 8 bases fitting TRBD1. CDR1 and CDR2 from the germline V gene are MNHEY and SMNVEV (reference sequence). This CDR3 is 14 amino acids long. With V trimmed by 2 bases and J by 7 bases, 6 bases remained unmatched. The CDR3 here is CASSLAAGGSGYTF. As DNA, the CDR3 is TGTGCCAGCAGTTTAGCGGCAGGGGGCAGTGGCTACACCTTC.

The CDR3 DNA reads TGTGCCAGCAGTTTCTCACTGACAGGGAACTACGAGCAGTACTTC. This encodes CASSFSLTGNYEQYF. V and J are TRBV27 and TRBJ2-7; 7 nucleotides line up with TRBD1. The CDR3 is 15 amino acids. J lost 3 bases, V lost 3 bases, and 8 bases had no gene match. Germline V CDR1 and CDR2: MNHEY, SMNVEV (reference sequence).

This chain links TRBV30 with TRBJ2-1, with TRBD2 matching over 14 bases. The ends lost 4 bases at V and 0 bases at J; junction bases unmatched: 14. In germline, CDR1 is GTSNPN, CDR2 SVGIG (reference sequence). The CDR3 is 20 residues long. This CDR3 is CAWTLPPGTSGSNSYNEQFF. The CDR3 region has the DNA TGTGCCTGGACTCTACCTCCCGGGACTAGCGGGAGTAACTCCTACAATGAGCAGTTCTTC.

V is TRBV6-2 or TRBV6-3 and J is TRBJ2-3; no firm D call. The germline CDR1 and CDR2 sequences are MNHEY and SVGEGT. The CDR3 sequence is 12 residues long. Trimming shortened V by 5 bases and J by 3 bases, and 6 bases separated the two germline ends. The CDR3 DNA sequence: TGTGCCAGCAGTCTTAGTACAGATACGCAGTATTTT. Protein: CASSLSTDTQYF.

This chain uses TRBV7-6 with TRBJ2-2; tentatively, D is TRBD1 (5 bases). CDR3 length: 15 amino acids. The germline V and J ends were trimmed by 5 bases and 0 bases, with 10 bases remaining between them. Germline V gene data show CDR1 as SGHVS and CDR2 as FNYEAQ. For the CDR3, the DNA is TGTGCCAGCAGCCTCCGGACAACGAACACCGGGGAGCTGTTTTTT. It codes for CASSLRTTNTGELFF.

The CDR3 reads CASSSPRTGWDNNEQFF. The CDR3, as DNA: TGCGCCAGCAGCTCACCTAGGACAGGCTGGGATAACAATGAGCAGTTCTTC. The rearrangement links TRBV5-1 to TRBJ2-1; 7 bases agree with TRBD1. The germline gives CDR1 SGHRS, CDR2 YFSETQ. The CDR3 length is 17 residues. V dropped 3 bases and J dropped 5; count of bases not matched to a gene: 14.

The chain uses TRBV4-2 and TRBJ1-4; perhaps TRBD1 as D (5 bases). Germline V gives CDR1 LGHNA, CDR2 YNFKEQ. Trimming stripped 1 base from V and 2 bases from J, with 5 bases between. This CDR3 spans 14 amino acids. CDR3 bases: TGTGCCAGCAGCCAAGCAGGGACTAATGAAAAACTGTTTTTT. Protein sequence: CASSQAGTNEKLFF.

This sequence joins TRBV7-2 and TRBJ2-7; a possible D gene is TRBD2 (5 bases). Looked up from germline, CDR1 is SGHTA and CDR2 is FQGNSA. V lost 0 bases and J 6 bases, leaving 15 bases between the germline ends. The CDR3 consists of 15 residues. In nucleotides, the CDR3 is TGTGCCAGCAGCTTAGCCTTTTGGCGGGCAAGCGAGCAGTACTTC. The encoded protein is CASSLAFWRASEQYF. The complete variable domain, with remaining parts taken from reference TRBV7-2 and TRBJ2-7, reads GAGVSQSPSNKVTEKGKDVELRCDPISGHTALYWYRQSLGQGLEFLIYFQGNSAPDKSGLPSDRFSAERTGGSVSTLTIQRTQQEDSAVYLCASSLAFWRASEQYFGPGTRLTVT.

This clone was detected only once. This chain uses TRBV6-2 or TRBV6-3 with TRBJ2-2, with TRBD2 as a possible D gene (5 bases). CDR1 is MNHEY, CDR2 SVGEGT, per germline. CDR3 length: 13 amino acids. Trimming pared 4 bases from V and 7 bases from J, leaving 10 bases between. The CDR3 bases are TGTGCCAGCAGTTTCGGGGTCCACGGGGAGCTGTTTTTT. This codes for CASSFGVHGELFF.

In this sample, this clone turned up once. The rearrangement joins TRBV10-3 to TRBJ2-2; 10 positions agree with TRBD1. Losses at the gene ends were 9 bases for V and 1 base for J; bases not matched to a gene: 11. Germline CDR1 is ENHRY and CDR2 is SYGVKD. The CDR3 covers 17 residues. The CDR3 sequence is CAIPAYRDRGNTGELFF. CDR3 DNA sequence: TGTGCCATACCGGCCTACCGGGACAGGGGGAACACCGGGGAGCTGTTTTTT.

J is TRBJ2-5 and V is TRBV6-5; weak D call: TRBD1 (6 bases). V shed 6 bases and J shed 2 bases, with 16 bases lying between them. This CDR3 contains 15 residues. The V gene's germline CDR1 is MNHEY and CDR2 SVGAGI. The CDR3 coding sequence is TGTGCCAGCAGCCGATACCGGACAGCACAAGAGACCCAGTACTTC. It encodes CASSRYRTAQETQYF.

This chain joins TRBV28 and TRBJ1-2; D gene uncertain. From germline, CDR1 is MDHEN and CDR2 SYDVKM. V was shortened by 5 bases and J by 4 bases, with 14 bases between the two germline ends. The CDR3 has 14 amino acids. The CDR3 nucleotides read TGTGCCAGCAGTAAGCCGGGGTATAGCTATGGCTACACCTTC. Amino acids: CASSKPGYSYGYTF.

CDR3 sequence (DNA): TGTGCCAGCAGCTTAGCAGGGGTTGGGTCACCCCTCCACTTT. Residues: CASSLAGVGSPLHF. The chain joins TRBV11-2 to TRBJ1-6; D perhaps matches TRBD1 (6 bases). The CDR3 contains 14 residues. Germline CDR1 reads SGHAT; CDR2 reads FQNNGV. Trimming shortened V by 1 base and J by 10 bases, and 11 bases separated the two germline ends.

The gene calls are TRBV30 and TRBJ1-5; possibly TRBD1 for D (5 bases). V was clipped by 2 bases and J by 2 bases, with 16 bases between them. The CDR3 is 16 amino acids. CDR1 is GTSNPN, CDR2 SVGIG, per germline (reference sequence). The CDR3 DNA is TGTGCCTGGAGTAAAAAGCCCGGGGGAGGCAATCAGCCCCAGCATTTT. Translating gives CAWSKKPGGGNQPQHF. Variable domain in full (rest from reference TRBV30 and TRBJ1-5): SQTIHQWPATLVQPVGSPLSLECTVEGTSNPNLYWYRQAAGRGLQLLFYSVGIGQISSEVPQNLSASRPQDRQFILSSKKLLLSDSGFYLCAWSKKPGGGNQPQHFGDGTRLSIL.

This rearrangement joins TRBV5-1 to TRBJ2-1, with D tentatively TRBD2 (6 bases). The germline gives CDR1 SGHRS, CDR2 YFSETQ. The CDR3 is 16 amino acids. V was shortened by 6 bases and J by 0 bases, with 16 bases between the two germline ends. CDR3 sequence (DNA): TGCGCCAGCACCTCAAGTGGAGGGAGCTCCTACAATGAGCAGTTCTTC. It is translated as CASTSSGGSSYNEQFF. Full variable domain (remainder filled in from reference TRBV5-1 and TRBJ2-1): KAGVTQTPRYLIKTRGQQVTLSCSPISGHRSVSWYQQTPGQGLQFLFEYFSETQRNKGNFPGRFSGRQFSNSRSEMNVSTLELGDSALYLCASTSSGGSSYNEQFFGPGTRLTVL.